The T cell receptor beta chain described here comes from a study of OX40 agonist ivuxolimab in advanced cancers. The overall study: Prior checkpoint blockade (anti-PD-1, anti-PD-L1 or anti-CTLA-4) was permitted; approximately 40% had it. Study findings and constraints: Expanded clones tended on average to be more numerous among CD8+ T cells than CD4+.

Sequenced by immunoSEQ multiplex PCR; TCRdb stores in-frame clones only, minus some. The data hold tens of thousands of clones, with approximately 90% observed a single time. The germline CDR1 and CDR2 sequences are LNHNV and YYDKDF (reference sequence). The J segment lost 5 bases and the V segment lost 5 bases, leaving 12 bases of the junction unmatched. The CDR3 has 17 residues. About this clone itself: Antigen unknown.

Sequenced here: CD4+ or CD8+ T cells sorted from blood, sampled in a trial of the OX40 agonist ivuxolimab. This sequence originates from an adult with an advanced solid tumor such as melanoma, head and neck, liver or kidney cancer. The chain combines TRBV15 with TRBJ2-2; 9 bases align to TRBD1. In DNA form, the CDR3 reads TGTGCCACCAGCCGGATTCTTGGGGGACAGGGAACCGGGGAGCTGTTTTTT. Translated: CATSRILGGQGTGELFF.